These 18 T cell receptor beta chains share one sample of origin, sequenced in a study of blood T cell repertoires in COVID-19. The repertoire was sequenced with immunoSEQ multiplex PCR; TCRdb's copy has only in-frame clones and lacks some. This sample yields 200,000 to 300,000 clones, of which around nine tenths are seen a single time; roughly 4% belongs to the top ten. Sequences were obtained from PBMCs or T cells enriched from blood (not recorded which). These TCRs come from a woman aged 30 to 39 with acute COVID-19.

The chain uses TRBV6-1 and TRBJ2-1, with TRBD2 matching over 7 bases. CDR3 length equals 18 residues. With 2 bases clipped from V and 0 bases from J, the junction kept 10 bases outside the gene matches. Germline V gene data show CDR1 as MNHNS and CDR2 as SASEGT. CDR3 residues: CASSEPGFGGGSYNEQFF. In DNA form, the CDR3 reads TGTGCCAGCAGTGAACCTGGATTTGGGGGGGGCTCCTACAATGAGCAGTTCTTC.

This rearrangement joins TRBV6-2 or TRBV6-3 to TRBJ1-2; TRBD1 is a possible D gene (6 bases). The CDR3 is made up of 15 amino acids. Trimming took off 4 bases at V and 4 bases at J, with 16 bases between the two ends. Germline V gene data show CDR1 as MNHEY and CDR2 as SVGEGT. Here the CDR3 reads CASSFQGTLIYGYTF. The CDR3 DNA is TGTGCCAGCAGTTTTCAGGGGACCTTAATCTATGGCTACACCTTC.

V is TRBV7-3 and J is TRBJ1-2; D not resolved. Per germline, CDR1 SGHTA and CDR2 FQGTGA. The CDR3 totals 13 residues. Trimming took 2 bases from V and 1 from J, leaving 5 bases between them. The CDR3 region has the DNA TGTGCCAGCAGCTTAGAGGGTAACTATGGCTACACCTTC. Protein product: CASSLEGNYGYTF.

V usage is TRBV2 and J usage is TRBJ2-2, with 9 positions matching TRBD1. Germline values: CDR1 SNHLY, CDR2 FYNNEI. The CDR3 runs to 16 residues. V lost 5 bases and J lost 5; bases outside the gene matches: 9. The CDR3 DNA reads TGTGCCAGCAGTTACTCCTCGGACAGGGGTACCGGGGAGCTGTTTTTT. It translates to CASSYSSDRGTGELFF. Using reference TRBV2 and TRBJ2-2 for the parts outside the CDR3, the full variable domain is EPEVTQTPSHQVTQMGQEVILRCVPISNHLYFYWYRQILGQKVEFLVSFYNNEISEKSEIFDDQFSVERPDGSNFTLKIRSTKLEDSAMYFCASSYSSDRGTGELFFGEGSRLTVL.

The gene calls are TRBV3-1 (or the pseudogene TRBV3-2) and TRBJ2-5; TRBD2 aligns across 10 bases. The CDR3 is 17 residues long. V was clipped by 4 bases and J by 5 bases; unmatched bases: 13. The germline CDR1 and CDR2 sequences are LGHDT and YNNKEL (reference sequence). The CDR3 DNA reads TGTGCCAGCAGCCTCCCCGGCGAGCGGGGGGGCCCGGAGACCCAGTACTTC. Protein product: CASSLPGERGGPETQYF.

This clone appeared once. The chain combines TRBV7-8 with TRBJ1-1; TRBD1 matches at 7 bases. The CDR3 covers 14 residues. J gave up 10 bases and V 1 base, and 9 bases lay outside the gene matches. Germline CDR1 SGHVS, CDR2 FQNEAQ. The CDR3 region is CASSLGSGGGGAFF. In DNA form, the CDR3 reads TGTGCCAGCAGCTTAGGTTCAGGGGGTGGGGGAGCTTTCTTT.

In its sample, this clone was seen once. The rearrangement joins TRBV5-1 to TRBJ2-1; the match to TRBD1 covers 8 bases. V was pared by 4 bases and J by 1 base, with 4 bases of the junction left unmatched. The CDR3 length is 15 residues. The germline CDR1 and CDR2 sequences are SGHRS and YFSETQ. The CDR3 nucleotides read TGCGCCAGCAGCCCCAGGACAGGGTCCTACAATGAGCAGTTCTTC. Translation: CASSPRTGSYNEQFF. Based on the CDR3 plus reference TRBV5-1 and TRBJ2-1, the full variable domain is KAGVTQTPRYLIKTRGQQVTLSCSPISGHRSVSWYQQTPGQGLQFLFEYFSETQRNKGNFPGRFSGRQFSNSRSEMNVSTLELGDSALYLCASSPRTGSYNEQFFGPGTRLTVL.

The rearrangement joins TRBV30 to TRBJ1-1; 8 nucleotides match TRBD1. V shed 2 bases and J 1 base; nucleotides not matched to a gene: 9. CDR1 and CDR2 (germline): GTSNPN, SVGIG (reference sequence). This CDR3 region has 16 residues. For the CDR3, the DNA is TGTGCCTGGAGTAGTCTCCCGACAGGGGCGAACACTGAAGCTTTCTTT. Protein product: CAWSSLPTGANTEAFF.

This clone was seen only once. The chain couples TRBV2 to TRBJ2-7; weak D call: TRBD1 (6 bases). The V gene lost 2 bases and the J gene lost 0 bases, with 11 bases spanning the gap. The CDR3 spans 15 residues. Germline CDR1 and CDR2: SNHLY and FYNNEI. CDR3 region: CASSELGTSSYEQYF. The CDR3 DNA is TGTGCCAGCAGTGAATTGGGGACATCCTCCTACGAGCAGTACTTC. Complete variable domain (other parts from reference TRBV2 and TRBJ2-7): EPEVTQTPSHQVTQMGQEVILRCVPISNHLYFYWYRQILGQKVEFLVSFYNNEISEKSEIFDDQFSVERPDGSNFTLKIRSTKLEDSAMYFCASSELGTSSYEQYFGPGTRLTVT.

J is TRBJ1-1 and V is TRBV28; 8 bases match TRBD1. V was pared by 5 bases and J by 5 bases, with 7 bases of the junction left unmatched. The CDR3 totals 14 residues. CDR1 and CDR2 (germline): MDHEN, SYDVKM. The CDR3 reads CASSQDRGRTEAFF. CDR3 sequence (DNA): TGTGCCAGCAGTCAAGACAGGGGACGGACTGAAGCTTTCTTT.

The genes are TRBV28 and TRBJ1-2, with TRBD1 as a possible D gene (6 bases). The CDR3 extends over 12 amino acids. Trimming cost V 6 bases and J 8 bases, with 13 bases left between them. Germline assignment: CDR1 MDHEN and CDR2 SYDVKM. In DNA, the CDR3 is TGTGCCAGCAGAACGCCCAGGGGCGGCTACACCTTC. It translates to CASRTPRGGYTF.

The chain joins TRBV10-3 to TRBJ2-3, with D possibly TRBD2 on 5 matching bases. The CDR3 totals 14 residues. Germline CDR1 and CDR2: ENHRY and SYGVKD. The V end lost 6 bases, the J end lost 1 base, and 11 bases lay between the germline ends. In DNA, the CDR3 is TGTGCCATCAGCGCCGGGGTAGGCACAGATACGCAGTATTTT. It encodes CAISAGVGTDTQYF.

V is TRBV19 and J is TRBJ1-2; 8 bases agree with TRBD1. Germline lookup yields CDR1 LNHDA and CDR2 SQIVND (reference sequence). V lost 4 bases and J lost 4; bases outside the gene matches: 8. This CDR3 region has 15 residues. CDR3 in amino acids: CASSTQGAKGYGYTF. CDR3 in DNA: TGTGCCAGTAGTACCCAGGGGGCTAAGGGCTATGGCTACACCTTC.

J is TRBJ2-1 and V is TRBV19, with D perhaps TRBD2 (6 bases). CDR3 size: 13 residues. Between the trimmed V and J ends, which lost 7 bases and 5 bases, there was a span of 12 bases. Germline V CDR1 and CDR2: LNHDA, SQIVND (reference sequence). The CDR3 is CASIGVADNEQFF. As DNA, the CDR3 is TGTGCCAGTATCGGGGTAGCGGACAATGAGCAGTTCTTC.

The genes are TRBV29-1 and TRBJ2-3; D unclear. The CDR3 runs 13 residues. Germline CDR1 reads SQVTM; CDR2 reads ANQGSEA. Trimming took 1 base from V and 4 from J, leaving 9 bases between them. The CDR3 sequence: CSVEGARADTQYF. The CDR3 bases are TGCAGCGTTGAAGGGGCACGAGCAGATACGCAGTATTTT.

The chain employs TRBV21-1 and TRBJ1-6; no DNA check was done on the table's D call, TRBD1. TRBV21-1 is a listed pseudogene. CDR3 length: 18 residues. The CDR3 bases are TGTGCCAGCAGCAAAAACGGGACAGGGAGCTCCTATAATTCACCCCTCCACTTT. Translated, it gives CASSKNGTGSSYNSPLHF.

The rearrangement joins TRBV19 to TRBJ1-1, with TRBD1 matching 7 bases. Germline CDR1 reads LNHDA; CDR2 reads SQIVND (reference sequence). Germline trimming cut 5 bases from V and 6 bases from J; bases unmatched to any gene: 12. This CDR3 has 15 residues. CDR3 nucleotides: TGTGCCAGTAGTGCGGCGGGACAGCCAAGAGCTGAAGCTTTCTTT. It is translated as CASSAAGQPRAEAFF.

The rearrangement links TRBV14 to TRBJ2-7; D might be TRBD1 (6 bases). The CDR3 has 14 amino acids. V dropped 5 bases and J dropped 3 bases, with 14 bases sitting between them. Germline V gene lookup returns CDR1 SGHDN and CDR2 FVKESK. CDR3 DNA sequence: TGTGCCAGCAGCTTACCTGGACAGAACTACGAGCAGTACTTC. This sequence encodes CASSLPGQNYEQYF.